This T cell receptor beta chain was captured in a study of molecular identifiers for immune sequencing clone quantification. Study in general: The replicate experiment used RNA from roughly 20,000 or 100,000 naive CD8 cells. This RNA was split into five aliquots, and four of them were sequenced. General study points: Spiked Jurkat TCR RNA originating from one cell could reportedly be identified amid around 970,000 naive cells.

The authors sorted naive CD8 T cells as CD8+CD4-CCR7+CD45RA+. Germline V lookup: CDR1 MNHEY, CDR2 SMNVEV (reference sequence). CDR3 length: 14 residues. The V end lost 4 bases, the J end lost 2 bases, and 12 bases lay between the germline ends. Listed TCR primers and previously described methods were used for bulk TCR libraries. TCRdb ran MiXCR on the PCR reads and lists one entry per CDR3 protein. The repertoire holds about 640,000 distinct CDR3 sequences, just under 20% seen once, with 0.85% in the top ten. This clonotype was observed a handful of times. The antigen remains undetermined. Sequences were obtained from naive CD8+ T cells from blood, with Jurkat cell RNA spiked in. As for subset: FACS-sorted CD8+CD4-CCR7+CD45RA+ naive T cells. This chain links TRBV27 with TRBJ2-7, with D perhaps TRBD1 (6 bases). The receptor was isolated from a human donor in good health. Some libraries in this study had Jurkat cell RNA spiked in. The CDR3 DNA reads as TGTGCCAGCAGTTCCGCGGACAGACCCTACGAGCAGTACTTC. Its translation: CASSSADRPYEQYF.